This T cell receptor (beta chain) appears in the sequencing data of a study of T-cell reconstitution after alpha-beta-depleted transplantation in children (dated by TCRdb to the mid-2010s). General notes on the study: Using TCR repertoire profiling, the study quantitatively followed how T-cell immune reconstitution unfolded in children after TCRalphabeta/CD19-depleted allogeneic hematopoietic cell transplantation.

Sample treatment or condition, as interpreted from the label and publication: allogeneic hematopoietic cell transplantation with graft depleted of TCRalphabeta T cells and CD19 B cells. Transplant recipients were children who received TCRalphabeta/CD19-depleted allogeneic hematopoietic cell grafts. This clonotype showed up many times. Its binding antigen is unknown. No quality values exist for individual bases; no much larger clone is one base distant. Libraries were built with PCR. This sample was sequenced with an Illumina HiSeq 2500. TCR libraries were prepared with molecular barcoding, using unique molecular identifiers to normalize TCRbeta repertoire quantification. Starting from the raw public reads, TCRdb applied fastp trimming at Q25, assembled clones with MiXCR and retained in-frame beta chains. Each CDR3 protein gets just one entry, which takes the most common genes and DNA from the rows behind it. A total of approximately 240,000 distinct CDR3 sequences appear in this sample, around 9.9% of them only once. The ten largest account for under 30% of the sample.

What the study reported, not specific to this receptor: In some patients, the high TCRbeta diversity seen at day 60 was put down to recipient T cells and intrathymic progenitors that had survived conditioning. Over subsequent months, a decline in hyperexpanded clone frequencies was noted, and after one year, T-cell counts and TCRbeta diversity were mostly ascribed to newly produced T cells. The apparently early recovery of alphabetaT-cell counts about two months after transplant reportedly depended on only several hundred rapidly expanded clones that came from non-depleted graft cells.

From its cysteine to its phenylalanine, the CDR3 spans 15 amino acids. This entry keeps only the CDR3 DNA: 45 bases, framed from base 1. Trimming takes 6 bases from V and 5 bases from J, and the germline ends sit 16 bases apart. CDR1 is given as MNHEY and CDR2 as SMNVEV, both from the germline V gene (reference sequence). The rearranged chain carries TRBV27 and TRBJ2-2, with TRBD1 as a weak D call on 5 bases. The sample was PBMCs, taken before TCRalphabeta/CD19-depleted stem cell transplant. The clonotype originates from a child less than two years old with acute myeloid leukemia, due to receive a stem cell transplant. The CDR3 is CASRPLQESTGELFF. The nucleotide sequence reads as follows: TGTGCCAGCAGACCTCTACAGGAGTCAACCGGGGAGCTGTTTTTT.